This section outlines one TCR beta chain sequence together with its context. This clonotype was detected only a few times. It lacks a known antigen. No base quality values were provided; no much bigger clone lies one nucleotide off. This entry belongs to a study of response to subunit inactivated influenza vaccine (dated by TCRdb to the late 2010s). The study in broad terms: Deep quantitative T cell receptor repertoire profiling was used in the study to track responses to a trivalent subunit inactivated influenza vaccine.

The library was built by means of RT-PCR. Sequenced on an Illumina HiSeq 2500. Through fastp at Q25 and MiXCR, TCRdb rebuilt clones from the public reads, retaining in-frame beta chains. Each record represents a unique CDR3 protein, reported with the most common genes and DNA among its rows. The sample table shows 180,000 or so distinct CDR3 sequences, and over 9.5% are seen once. Around 32% of the sample rests with the top ten. According to the germline V gene (reference sequence), CDR1 reads DFQATT and CDR2 reads SNEGSKA. The CDR3 measures 18 amino acids from cysteine to phenylalanine. CDR3 DNA is the only sequence kept; it has 54 bases, read in frame from the first base. Clipping removes 6 bases from V and 2 bases from J, with 15 as the unmatched junction base count. The investigation overall reported the following: It was suggested by the authors that each seasonal influenza vaccination may recruit only a limited number of new T cells.

The data were also submitted as part of a second study, on T cells expressing NK-cell markers. As the second paper documents: The TCR beta cDNA libraries were made using 5'RACE template switching, a step that added both a universal primer site and unique molecular identifiers. Three sorted T-cell subsets (CD3+CD56+NKG2C+, CD3+CD56+NKG2C- and CD3+CD56-NKG2C+) from fewer than 10 donors had their TCR beta-chain repertoires profiled. Among the eight sequenced donors, only one was HCMV-seronegative, while the other seven were HCMV-seropositive. In several experiments an anti-gammadeltaTCR antibody was added to restrict sorting to alphabetaTCR-expressing T cells. In five to seven donors, the dominant CD3+CD56+NKG2C+ clonotypes were found to rank among the top 10 CD8+ clonotypes and to make up 1.0-7.0% of CD8+ T cells. Those dominant clonotypes were again the most abundant among CD3+CD56-NKG2C+ cells in four donors, at about 25-60.1%. Whether the expanded NKG2C-expressing T cell clones were specific for HCMV antigens remained unclear. All eight donors whose samples were sequenced were randomly selected healthy volunteers, three of them men and five women. To determine HCMV serostatus, a commercial ELISA kit was used to detect HCMV-specific IgG in serum. Ficoll density gradient centrifugation was used to isolate peripheral blood mononuclear cells from blood. CD4+ and CD8+ T cells were isolated from PBMC by magnetic immunoseparation with Miltenyi isolation kits. cDNA synthesis was primed from the TCR beta constant segment and was followed by two successive PCR amplification steps. The libraries were sequenced on Illumina HiSeq 2000/2500, MiSeq or NextSeq, producing 2 x 150 bp reads. MIGEC was used to demultiplex reads and group reads by UMI, and MiTCR was used to assemble and quantify clonotypes. To remove erroneous sequences, TCR cDNA sequences were retained only when supported by two or more reads. The tcR package was used for downstream repertoire analysis, with clonotypes matched between fractions based on CDR3 nucleotide sequence plus V segment. VDJmatch was used to annotate antigen specificity against VDJdb, with one amino acid substitution in CDR3 allowed.

The clonotype comes from a man in his fifties or sixties who received an inactivated influenza vaccine. Donor details come from another sample of the same person, matched by shared clones. This specimen was CD8+ T cells sorted from PBMCs, taken 12 days after vaccination. The chain is made from TRBV20-1 and TRBJ2-7; TRBD2 fits 14 bases in the junction. This receptor carries the CDR3 CSATPGTSGSLVPYEQYF. Here is the DNA: TGCAGTGCCACCCCCGGGACTAGCGGGAGCCTCGTCCCCTACGAGCAGTACTTC.